This T cell receptor beta chain stems from a study of OX40 agonist ivuxolimab in advanced cancers. CDR3 size: 17 residues. CDR1 MDHEN and CDR2 SYDVKM come from the germline V gene. V lost 8 bases and J lost 3, with 23 bases in between. Profiling relied on immunoSEQ multiplex PCR, and the TCRdb table lists in-frame clones only, not all of them. The sample holds some 110,000 clones, around 93% seen once. The source was CD4+ or CD8+ T cells sorted from blood, collected in a trial of the OX40 agonist ivuxolimab. This receptor was identified in an adult with an advanced solid tumor such as melanoma, head and neck, liver or kidney cancer. The chain recombines TRBV28 with TRBJ1-3, with D maybe TRBD1 (5 bases). CDR3 bases: TGTGCCAGCCGTACCGGGGGGAGCGACAGACATGGAAACACCATATATTTT. Translating gives CASRTGGSDRHGNTIYF.